This T cell receptor beta chain appears in the sequencing data of a study of blood T cell repertoires in COVID-19. Overall study context: The analysed material was cDNA or gDNA that came from T cells, B-cell-depleted T cells, or PBMCs.

In Cohort 3, a recovered donor had either two negative PCRs, clearance, or symptom resolution. CDR3 length equals 15 residues. Germline V gene data show CDR1 as SNHLY and CDR2 as FYNNEI. V dropped 5 bases and J dropped 2; count of bases not matched to a gene: 3. This clone has a single count. Per the study methods: Amplifying reference gene primers gave estimates of nucleated cell counts. Libraries were prepared by immunoSEQ multiplex PCR; TCRdb keeps only in-frame clonotypes and omits some of them. Clonal size and the V and J genes are those of that table, whereas D and trimming came from the DNA. Of about 330,000 clones in the sample, just over 85% were seen once.

The V and J genes are TRBV2 and TRBJ2-5, with TRBD1 matching over 12 bases. The clonotype comes from a woman between 18 and 29 years old who had recovered from COVID-19. What was sequenced was PBMCs or T cells enriched from blood (not recorded which). For the CDR3, the DNA is TGTGCCAGCAGTTGGGACAGGGGGCGACAAGAGACCCAGTACTTC. This translates into CASSWDRGRQETQYF.